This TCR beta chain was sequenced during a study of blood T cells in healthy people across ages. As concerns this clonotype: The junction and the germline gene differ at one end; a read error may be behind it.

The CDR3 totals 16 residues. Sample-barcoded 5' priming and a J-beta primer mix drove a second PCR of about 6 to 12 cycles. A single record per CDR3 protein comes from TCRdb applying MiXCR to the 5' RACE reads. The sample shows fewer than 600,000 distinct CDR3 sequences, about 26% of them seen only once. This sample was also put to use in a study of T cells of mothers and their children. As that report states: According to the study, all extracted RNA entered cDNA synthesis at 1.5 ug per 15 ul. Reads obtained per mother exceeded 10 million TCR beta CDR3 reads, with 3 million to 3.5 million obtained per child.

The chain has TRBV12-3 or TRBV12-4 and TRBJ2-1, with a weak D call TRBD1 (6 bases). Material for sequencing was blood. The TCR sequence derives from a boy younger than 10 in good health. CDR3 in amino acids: CASGLVGATRGNEQFF. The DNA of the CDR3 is TGTGCCAGCGGTTTGGTCGGGGCCACCAGGGGCAATGAGCAGTTCTTC.